Listed here are 10 T cell receptor beta chains from one sample, sequenced in a study of cytomegalovirus exposure and HLA in healthy donors. Clones were sequenced by immunoSEQ multiplex PCR, and TCRdb holds only the in-frame ones, with some missing. Of some 170,000 clones detected, about four fifths appear once; the ten largest clones hold more than 8.5%. Sequenced: PBMCs. The receptors shown here come from a man younger than 45 in good health and CMV-seropositive.

The gene calls are TRBV6-1 and TRBJ2-3, with TRBD2 matching over 7 bases. V lost 4 bases and J lost 7; bases outside the gene matches: 14. This CDR3 contains 16 residues. Germline values: CDR1 MNHNS, CDR2 SASEGT. The CDR3 reads CASSGAYGTGTNTQYF. Written as DNA, the CDR3 is TGTGCCAGCAGTGGGGCATACGGGACCGGGACTAATACGCAGTATTTT.

This clone was seen only once. Here the CDR3 DNA reads TGCGCCAGCAGCTTGGATGGCAGCCGGGGCACCATATATTTT. It specifies CASSLDGSRGTIYF. V is TRBV5-1 and J is TRBJ1-3; no definite D call. The CDR3 has 14 amino acids. V was clipped by 0 bases and J by 9 bases, with 13 bases between them. Germline assignment: CDR1 SGHRS and CDR2 YFSETQ.

V and J are TRBV5-5 and TRBJ2-7; D unresolved. CDR3 length: 12 amino acids. Germline CDR1 is SGHKS and CDR2 is YYEKEE (reference sequence). V dropped 1 base and J dropped 3 bases, with 5 bases sitting between them. The CDR3 is CASSLLSYEQYF. The CDR3 DNA follows: TGTGCCAGCAGCTTGCTCAGCTACGAGCAGTACTTC.

The chain combines TRBV6-5 with TRBJ1-1, with D perhaps TRBD1 (5 bases). Germline V lookup: CDR1 MNHEY, CDR2 SVGAGI. This CDR3 is 12 amino acids long. Between the trimmed V and J ends, which lost 9 bases and 0 bases, there was a span of 8 bases. DNA for the CDR3: TGTGCCAGGAACAGGATGAACACTGAAGCTTTCTTT. This codes for CARNRMNTEAFF.

The chain carries TRBV6-5 and TRBJ2-7; no clear D. The germline V gene encodes CDR1 MNHEY and CDR2 SVGAGI. V was cut by 6 bases and J by 0 bases, with 15 bases left in between. CDR3 size: 15 residues. In nucleotides, the CDR3 is TGTGCCAGCAGCCGTTTTAGTGCGAGCTCCTACGAGCAGTACTTC. Encoded protein: CASSRFSASSYEQYF.

A few counts support this clone. This chain joins TRBV9 and TRBJ2-2; possible D gene TRBD2, 6 bases. The CDR3 has 15 residues. V was cut by 8 bases and J by 0 bases, with 14 bases left in between. Germline CDR1 is SGDLS and CDR2 is YYNGEE. The CDR3 DNA reads as TGTGCCAGTCCGGGAGTATATGCGAACACCGGGGAGCTGTTTTTT. Protein product: CASPGVYANTGELFF.

The chain recombines TRBV6-1 with TRBJ2-3; 7 bases fit TRBD1. CDR1 and CDR2 (germline): MNHNS, SASEGT. The CDR3 extends over 15 amino acids. The J segment lost 3 bases and the V segment lost 2 bases, leaving 5 bases of the junction unmatched. DNA for the CDR3: TGTGCCAGCAGTGAAATGCAGGGGGATACAGATACGCAGTATTTT. Translation gives CASSEMQGDTDTQYF.

The chain combines TRBV19 with TRBJ1-2, with TRBD1 matching 8 bases. The CDR3 consists of 13 residues. Per germline, CDR1 LNHDA and CDR2 SQIVND (reference sequence). The ends lost 8 bases at V and 8 bases at J; junction bases unmatched: 10. DNA for the CDR3: TGTGCCAGTGGGTTGACAGGGGCCTGGGGCTACACCTTC. This translates into CASGLTGAWGYTF. Combining the CDR3 with reference TRBV19 and TRBJ1-2 gives the whole variable domain DGGITQSPKYLFRKEGQNVTLSCEQNLNHDAMYWYRQDPGQGLRLIYYSQIVNDFQKGDIAEGYSVSREKKESFPLTVTSAQKNPTAFYLCASGLTGAWGYTFGSGTRLTVV.

The rearrangement joins TRBV28 to TRBJ2-5; D is perhaps TRBD2 (6 bases). The length of the CDR3 is 16 residues. CDR1 is MDHEN and CDR2 is SYDVKM in the germline V gene. The V end was cut by 4 bases, the J end by 3 bases, with 18 bases between. The CDR3 nucleotides are TGTGCCAGCAGTTATCGGTGGGACTTGCCCAAAGAGACCCAGTACTTC. Translated: CASSYRWDLPKETQYF.

The rearrangement uses TRBV5-3 and TRBJ1-2; tentative D call: TRBD1 (6 bases). Being an ORF, TRBV5-3 has a function that is uncertain. V lost 4 bases to trimming and J lost 10 bases, with 8 bases between them. The CDR3 spans 10 residues. CDR3 amino acids: CARSKGDYTF. As DNA, the CDR3 is TGTGCCAGAAGCAAGGGGGACTACACCTTC.